The clone carrying this T cell receptor beta chain was found many times. Its antigen is not identified. Using its own MiXCR run on the RT-PCR reads, TCRdb lists one record per CDR3 protein. The data show roughly 570,000 distinct CDR3 sequences, 10% to 15% seen once. This specimen belongs to a study of response to subunit inactivated influenza vaccine. Whole-study results and caveats: It was the authors' suggestion that each seasonal influenza vaccination recruits few new T cells.

This sequence originates from a man aged 45 to 65 who received an inactivated influenza vaccine. The source was PBMCs from blood, collected more than 35 days after vaccination.

CDR3 bases: TGCAGTGCTAGGGTGGGAGGTGCGAACACTGAAGCTTTCTTT. Translation: CSARVGGANTEAFF. The chain couples TRBV20-1 to TRBJ1-1, with D uncertain. CDR3 size: 14 residues. Trimming left V 3 bases short and J 1 base short, with 12 bases between. Looked up from germline, CDR1 is DFQATT and CDR2 is SNEGSKA (reference sequence).